This section outlines one T cell receptor beta chain sequence together with its context. Some clones are missing from TCRdb's copy, which holds only in-frame ones; the method was immunoSEQ multiplex PCR. Seen here are about 44,000 clones, about 88% observed once, and the top ten hold about 6.3%. This specimen belongs to a study of T cell changes during pregnancy in multiple sclerosis. Germline V CDR1 and CDR2: MNHEY, SMNVEV (reference sequence). V dropped 3 bases and J dropped 5 bases, with 10 bases sitting between them. CDR3 length: 13 residues. This TCR derives from a female donor in good health, enrolled as a control in a pregnancy study. The rearrangement uses TRBV27 and TRBJ1-1; D is ambiguous. This sample comprised CD8+ T cells from peripheral blood mononuclear cells, obtained after pregnancy. The CDR3 sequence: CASSFPGETEAFF. CDR3 coding DNA: TGTGCCAGCAGTTTCCCTGGAGAGACTGAAGCTTTCTTT.